This is a list of T cell receptor beta chains from one sample in a study of blood T cells in healthy people across ages. Each CDR3 protein gets one entry after TCRdb re-called the 5' RACE reads with MiXCR. The data show around 800,000 distinct CDR3 sequences, around 43% seen once. The sequencing input was blood. The source of these receptors is a man aged 60 to 69 in good health. Each CDR3 is given without its conserved first and last residue. A D gene is named only where the DNA matches it firmly. A row's size may be missing; if present it is once, few, many or a size class.

J gene | D gene | clone size | V gene | CDR3 protein
TRBJ2-3 | NA | NA | TRBV5-1 | ASSLRGANTDTQY
TRBJ2-1 | NA | NA | TRBV15 | ATSQGIGNEQF
TRBJ1-2 | TRBD1 | NA | TRBV14 | ASSQTVPGQRLMRRSYT
TRBJ2-3 | TRBD1 | NA | TRBV27 | ASLDRRTQY
TRBJ1-6 | NA | NA | TRBV6-5 | ATGPRPHNSPLH
NA | NA | few | TRBV11-2 | ASSLKGAGHLTGEQY
TRBJ2-1 | TRBD2 | NA | TRBV7-2 | ASRGIRRGGLNEQF
TRBJ1-1 | NA | NA | TRBV7-9 | ASSLKQSLNTEAF
TRBJ2-7 | NA | once | TRBV21-1 | ASSKVGGHGAGSEQY
TRBJ2-3 | TRBD2 | NA | TRBV25-1 | ASSVPLLAGDTDTQY
TRBJ1-1 | NA | once | TRBV30 | AWSLMGTGNTEAF
TRBJ2-5 | TRBD1 | NA | TRBV12-3/TRBV12-4 | ASSRGQGALEETQY
TRBJ1-5 | NA | NA | TRBV10-3 | AISESGEPQH
TRBJ2-5 | TRBD2 | NA | TRBV11-2 | ASKSSGGAKWDEQY
NA | NA | few | TRBV5-1 | ASSLDTTAIEQY
TRBJ2-7 | NA | few | TRBV6-6 | ASSYAGVSVEQY
TRBJ2-5 | NA | NA | TRBV20-1 | SASPSRDTQY
TRBJ2-4 | NA | NA | TRBV9 | ASGEGGGLDIQY
TRBJ1-4 | TRBD1 | few | TRBV20-1 | SARSGTGNYYANEKLF
TRBJ1-4 | NA | many | TRBV7-9 | ASSQRTATNEKLF
TRBJ2-1 | NA | once | TRBV6-2/TRBV6-3 | ASRGGAGRDEQF
TRBJ1-1 | NA | few | TRBV3-1 | ASSQDNTRNTEAF
TRBJ2-3 | NA | NA | TRBV5-1 | ASSPPNSPYTQY
TRBJ1-4 | NA | few | TRBV7-2 | ASSLYRQPNEKLF
TRBJ2-7 | TRBD1 | NA | TRBV7-2 | ASSSGQKYEQY
TRBJ2-1 | TRBD2 | few | TRBV20-1 | SAREASGGSSEQF
TRBJ2-5 | NA | NA | TRBV5-1 | ASSLTGGGVGEQY
TRBJ1-2 | NA | many | TRBV4-3 | ASSPTRNNYGYT
TRBJ2-5 | NA | NA | TRBV27 | ASSPTPGEQETQY
TRBJ2-2 | NA | NA | TRBV20-1 | SAREAGRPAGELF
TRBJ2-5 | TRBD2 | few | TRBV29-1 | SVEDPQLGGETQY
TRBJ2-6 | NA | NA | TRBV6-5 | ASSYTDISSGANVLT
TRBJ1-2 | TRBD1 | NA | TRBV7-2 | ASSENPWTGGRRGYT
TRBJ2-7 | NA | NA | TRBV13 | ASSQSRPPYEQY
TRBJ2-7 | TRBD1 | many | TRBV4-3 | ASSQGIGTGYEQY
TRBJ1-6 | TRBD1 | once | TRBV2 | ASSDLTRGRSNSPLH
TRBJ2-5 | NA | few | TRBV5-1 | ASSQGSREETQY
TRBJ2-3 | TRBD2 | NA | TRBV11-2 | ASSLGGLTRTDTQY
TRBJ2-7 | TRBD2 | NA | TRBV7-2 | ASSLGGGRVYEQY
TRBJ2-7 | TRBD1 | NA | TRBV7-2 | ASSLTGTVGSYEQY
TRBJ1-5 | TRBD1 | once | TRBV10-3 | AIGRQGDQPQH
TRBJ1-2 | TRBD1 | NA | TRBV5-6 | ASSMSPGTAIYGYT
TRBJ2-1 | TRBD2 | NA | TRBV20-1 | SAQTSGMYNEQF
TRBJ1-5 | NA | once | TRBV6-2/TRBV6-3 | ASSLETKWPQH
TRBJ1-4 | TRBD1 | many | TRBV6-6 | ASSPPGQGGEKLF
TRBJ2-7 | TRBD2 | NA | TRBV5-5 | ASSRSGRAPSFEQY